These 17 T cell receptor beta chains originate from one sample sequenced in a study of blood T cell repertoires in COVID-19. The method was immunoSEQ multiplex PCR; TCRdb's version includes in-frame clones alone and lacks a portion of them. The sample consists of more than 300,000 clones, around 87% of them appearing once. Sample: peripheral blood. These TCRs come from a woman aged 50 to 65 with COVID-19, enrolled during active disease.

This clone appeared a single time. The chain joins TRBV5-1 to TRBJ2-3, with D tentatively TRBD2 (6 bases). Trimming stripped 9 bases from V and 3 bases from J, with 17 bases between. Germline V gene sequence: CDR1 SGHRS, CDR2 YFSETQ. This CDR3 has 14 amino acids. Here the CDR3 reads CATQMGGGTDTQYF. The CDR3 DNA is TGCGCCACCCAGATGGGGGGTGGTACAGATACGCAGTATTTT. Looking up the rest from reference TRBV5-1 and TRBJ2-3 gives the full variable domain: KAGVTQTPRYLIKTRGQQVTLSCSPISGHRSVSWYQQTPGQGLQFLFEYFSETQRNKGNFPGRFSGRQFSNSRSEMNVSTLELGDSALYLCATQMGGGTDTQYFGPGTRLTVL.

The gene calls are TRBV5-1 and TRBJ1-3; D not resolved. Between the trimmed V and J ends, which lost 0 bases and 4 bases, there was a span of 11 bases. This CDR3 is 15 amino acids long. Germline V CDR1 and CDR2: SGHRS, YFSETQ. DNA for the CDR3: TGCGCCAGCAGCTTGGTCGGGGATGCGGGAAACACCATATATTTT. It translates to CASSLVGDAGNTIYF. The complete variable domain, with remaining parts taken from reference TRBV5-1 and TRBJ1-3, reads KAGVTQTPRYLIKTRGQQVTLSCSPISGHRSVSWYQQTPGQGLQFLFEYFSETQRNKGNFPGRFSGRQFSNSRSEMNVSTLELGDSALYLCASSLVGDAGNTIYFGEGSWLTVV.

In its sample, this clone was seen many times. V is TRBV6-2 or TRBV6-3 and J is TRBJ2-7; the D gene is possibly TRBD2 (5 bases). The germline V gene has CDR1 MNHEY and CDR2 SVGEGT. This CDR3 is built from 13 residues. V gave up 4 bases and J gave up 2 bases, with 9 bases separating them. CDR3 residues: CASSSTTTYEQYF. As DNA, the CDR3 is TGTGCCAGCAGTTCGACTACCACCTACGAGCAGTACTTC.

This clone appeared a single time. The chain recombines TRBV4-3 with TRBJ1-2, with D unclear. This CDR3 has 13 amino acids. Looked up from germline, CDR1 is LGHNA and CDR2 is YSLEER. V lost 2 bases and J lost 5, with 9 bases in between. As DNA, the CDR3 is TGCGCCAGCAGCCAAACGGACTGGTATGGCTACACCTTC. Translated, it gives CASSQTDWYGYTF.

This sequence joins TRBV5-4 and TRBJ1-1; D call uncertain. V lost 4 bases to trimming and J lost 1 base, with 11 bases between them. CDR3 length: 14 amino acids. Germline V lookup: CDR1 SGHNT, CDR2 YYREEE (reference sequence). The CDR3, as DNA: TGTGCCAGCAGCCCAGCCCCAGGGAACACTGAAGCTTTCTTT. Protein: CASSPAPGNTEAFF.

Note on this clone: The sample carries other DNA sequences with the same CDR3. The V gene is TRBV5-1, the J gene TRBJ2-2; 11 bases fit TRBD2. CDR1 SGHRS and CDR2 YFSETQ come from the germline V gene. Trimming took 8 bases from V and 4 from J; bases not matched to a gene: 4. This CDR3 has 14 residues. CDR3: CASSLAGGTGELFF. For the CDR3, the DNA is TGCGCCAGTTCGCTAGCGGGGGGCACCGGGGAGCTGTTTTTT.

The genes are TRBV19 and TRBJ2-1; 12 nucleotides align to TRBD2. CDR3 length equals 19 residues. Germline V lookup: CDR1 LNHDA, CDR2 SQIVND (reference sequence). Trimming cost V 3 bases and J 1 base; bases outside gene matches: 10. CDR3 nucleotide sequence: TGTGCCAGTAGTATCCCAGGACGACTAGCGGGAGTGTCCTACAATGAGCAGTTCTTC. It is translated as CASSIPGRLAGVSYNEQFF.

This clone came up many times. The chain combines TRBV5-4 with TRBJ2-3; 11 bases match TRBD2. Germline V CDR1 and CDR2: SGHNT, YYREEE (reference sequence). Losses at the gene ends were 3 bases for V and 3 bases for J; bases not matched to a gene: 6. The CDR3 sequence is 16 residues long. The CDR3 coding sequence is TGTGCCAGCAGCTCCTTAGCGGGAGGGCCGACAGATACGCAGTATTTT. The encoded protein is CASSSLAGGPTDTQYF.

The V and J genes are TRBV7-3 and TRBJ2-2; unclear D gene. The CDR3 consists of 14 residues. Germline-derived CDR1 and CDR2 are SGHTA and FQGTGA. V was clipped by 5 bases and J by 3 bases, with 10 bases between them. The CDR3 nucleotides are TGTGCCAGCAGCCCCTACGAGGACACCGGGGAGCTGTTTTTT. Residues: CASSPYEDTGELFF.

CDR3 protein: CASSLDLEDEQYF. CDR3 DNA sequence: TGTGCCAGCAGCTTAGATTTGGAGGACGAGCAGTACTTC. This chain links TRBV11-2 with TRBJ2-7, with D possibly TRBD2 on 5 matching bases. The V and J ends lost 0 bases and 5 bases respectively, with 8 bases between them. This CDR3 has 13 residues. Germline V CDR1 and CDR2: SGHAT, FQNNGV.

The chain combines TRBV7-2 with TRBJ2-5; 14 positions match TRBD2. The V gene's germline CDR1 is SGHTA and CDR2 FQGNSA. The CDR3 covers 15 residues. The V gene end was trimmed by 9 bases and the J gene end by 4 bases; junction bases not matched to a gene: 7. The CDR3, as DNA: TGTGCCAGTAAGGCCGGACTAGCGGGAGGAGAGACCCAGTACTTC. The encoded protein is CASKAGLAGGETQYF.

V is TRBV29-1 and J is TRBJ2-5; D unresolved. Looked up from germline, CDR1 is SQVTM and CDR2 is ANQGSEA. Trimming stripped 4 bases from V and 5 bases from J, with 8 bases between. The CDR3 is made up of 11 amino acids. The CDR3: CSVAESETQYF. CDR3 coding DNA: TGCAGCGTTGCCGAGTCGGAGACCCAGTACTTC.

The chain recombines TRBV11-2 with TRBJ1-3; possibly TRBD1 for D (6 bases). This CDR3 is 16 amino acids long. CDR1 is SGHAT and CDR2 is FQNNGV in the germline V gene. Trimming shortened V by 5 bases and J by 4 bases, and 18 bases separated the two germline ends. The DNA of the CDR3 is TGTGCCAGCAGCCCGCACACAGGGAACCAAGGAAACACCATATATTTT. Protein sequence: CASSPHTGNQGNTIYF.

CDR3 nucleotides: TGTGCCAGCTCACCAACGGGAGACAATGAGCAGTTCTTC. Translated, it gives CASSPTGDNEQFF. This rearrangement joins TRBV18 to TRBJ2-1, with TRBD2 as a possible D gene (6 bases). The germline CDR1 and CDR2 sequences are KGHSH and LQKENI. V gave up 2 bases and J gave up 5 bases, with 7 bases separating them. The CDR3 runs to 13 residues. Looking up the rest from reference TRBV18 and TRBJ2-1 gives the full variable domain: NAGVMQNPRHLVRRRGQEARLRCSPMKGHSHVYWYRQLPEEGLKFMVYLQKENIIDESGMPKERFSAEFPKEGPSILRIQQVVRGDSAAYFCASSPTGDNEQFFGPGTRLTVL.

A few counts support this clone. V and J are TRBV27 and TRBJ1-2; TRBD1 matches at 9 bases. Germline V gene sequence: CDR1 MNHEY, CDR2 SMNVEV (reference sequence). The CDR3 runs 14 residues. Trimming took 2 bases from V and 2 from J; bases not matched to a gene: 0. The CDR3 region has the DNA TGTGCCAGCAGTTTAGACAGGGGGAACTATGGCTACACCTTC. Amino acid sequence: CASSLDRGNYGYTF.

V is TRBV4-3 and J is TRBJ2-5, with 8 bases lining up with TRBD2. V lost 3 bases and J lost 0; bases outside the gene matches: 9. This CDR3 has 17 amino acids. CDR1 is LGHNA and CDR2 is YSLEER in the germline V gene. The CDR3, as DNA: TGCGCCAGCAGCCACGACCGTAGCGGGAAGTACCAAGAGACCCAGTACTTC. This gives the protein CASSHDRSGKYQETQYF.

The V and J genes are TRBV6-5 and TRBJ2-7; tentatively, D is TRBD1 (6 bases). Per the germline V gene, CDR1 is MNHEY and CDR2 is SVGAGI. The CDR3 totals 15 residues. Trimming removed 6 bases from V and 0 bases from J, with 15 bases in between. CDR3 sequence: CASSRSGTYSYEQYF. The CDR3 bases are TGTGCCAGCAGCCGCTCCGGGACATACTCCTACGAGCAGTACTTC.